The rows below give T cell receptor beta chains drawn from one sample of a study of shared clonotypes between healthy human individuals. Using immunoSEQ multiplex PCR, the repertoire was profiled, and TCRdb retains in-frame clones only, with some absent. This sample yields under 2,000,000 clones, of which about 95% are seen a single time; 0.9% to 1.5% belongs to the top ten. The source material was naive CD8+ T cells sorted from blood. All receptors derive from a man aged 18 to 35 in good health. The CDR3 runs from the conserved cysteine through the conserved F or W. Fields, in order: CDR3 length, clone size, J gene, D gene, V gene, CDR3 DNA, CDR3 protein. D genes are given only for firm matches. Clone size, where shown, is once, few, many, or a class for clones that have expanded.

14,-,TRBJ1-1,-,TRBV4-1,TGCGCCAGCAGCCAAGGGGACGAGAACACTGAAGCTTTCTTT,CASSQGDENTEAFF
15,once,TRBJ1-3,-,TRBV7-8,TGTGCCAGCAGCTTAGCCCTGGGGCTTGGAAACACCATATATTTT,CASSLALGLGNTIYF
12,-,TRBJ1-1,-,TRBV10-3,TGTGCCATCGGAGAGGTCGTTACTGAAGCTTTCTTT,CAIGEVVTEAFF
16,-,TRBJ2-7,TRBD1,TRBV4-1,TGCGCCAGCAGCCAAGAGTCCAGGGGGACCCCCTACGAGCAGTACTTC,CASSQESRGTPYEQYF
12,-,TRBJ2-1,-,TRBV25-1,TGTGCCAGCAGTGAAGGACTCAATGAGCAGTTCTTC,CASSEGLNEQFF
13,-,TRBJ2-1,TRBD1,TRBV10-2,TGCGCCACCAGGGGACAGCACTACAATGAGCAGTTCTTC,CATRGQHYNEQFF
17,once,TRBJ2-1,-,TRBV6-1,TGTGCCAGCAGTGATCTAGCCAACCTTGGGGTCTACAATGAGCAGTTCTTC,CASSDLANLGVYNEQFF
16,-,TRBJ2-2,-,TRBV6-6,TGTGCCAGCAGTTATTCGAATGTGGGGAACACCGGGGAGCTGTTTTTT,CASSYSNVGNTGELFF
15,-,TRBJ2-3,TRBD2,TRBV13,TGTGCCAGCAGCACCGGGACTAGCCCCACAGATACGCAGTATTTT,CASSTGTSPTDTQYF
17,-,TRBJ2-5,TRBD1,TRBV4-1,TGCGCCAGCAGCCAGGGGACAGACCCTGAGTACCAAGAGACCCAGTACTTC,CASSQGTDPEYQETQYF
13,-,TRBJ1-1,-,TRBV5-1,TGCGCCAGCAGCTTCGACCTGAACACTGAAGCTTTCTTT,CASSFDLNTEAFF
14,-,TRBJ2-5,-,TRBV6-1,TGTGCCAGCAGTGATCGGCAGGGAGGAGAGACCCAGTACTTC,CASSDRQGGETQYF
11,once,TRBJ2-1,-,TRBV30,TGTGCCTGGCTCGGCTACAATGAGCAGTTCTTC,CAWLGYNEQFF
17,-,TRBJ2-5,-,TRBV13,TGTGCCAGCAGCTTAGTCGGGGCGGAGTTCCAGAGGGGGACCCAGTACTTC,CASSLVGAEFQRGTQYF
14,-,TRBJ2-7,-,TRBV7-9,TGTGCCAGCAGCCCTTCCGGGACTGTCTACGAGCAGTACTTC,CASSPSGTVYEQYF
14,-,TRBJ2-7,TRBD1,TRBV10-2,TGCGCCAGCAGTGTCGAGACAGGGGAATACGAGCAGTACTTC,CASSVETGEYEQYF
16,-,TRBJ1-1,-,TRBV13,TGTGCCAGCAGCTTATCGGGTATGGGGTTGAACACTGAAGCTTTCTTT,CASSLSGMGLNTEAFF
17,-,TRBJ1-2,-,TRBV28,TGTGCCAGCAGTTTAGGTAGCAGCCATCTGTCATACTATGGCTACACCTTC,CASSLGSSHLSYYGYTF
18,-,TRBJ2-1,-,TRBV5-3,TGTGCCAGAAGAGGTGGGGGACCTCCTTCCAGGGCCTACAATGAGCAGTTCTTC,CARRGGGPPSRAYNEQFF
13,few,TRBJ1-6,-,TRBV11-2,TGTGCCAGCAGCTTAGACAGCAATTCACCCCTCCACTTT,CASSLDSNSPLHF
15,-,TRBJ2-5,TRBD2,TRBV12-5,TGTGCTAGTGGTTCGGAGCGGGAGACGGAAGAGACCCAGTACTTC,CASGSERETEETQYF
14,-,TRBJ2-1,TRBD2,TRBV27,TGTGCCAGCAGTTTAGCGGGGGTCCTCAATGAGCAGTTCTTC,CASSLAGVLNEQFF
15,-,TRBJ2-7,-,TRBV18,TGTGCCAGCTCACCAATGCAGGCTTACTCCTACGAGCAGTACTTC,CASSPMQAYSYEQYF
13,-,TRBJ2-7,-,TRBV5-4,TGTGCCAGCGGCTTCAGGGTTGCGGACGAGCAGTACTTC,CASGFRVADEQYF
14,-,TRBJ1-2,-,TRBV6-1,TGTGCCAGCAGACCGCGGGGCGGAGCCTATGGCTACACCTTC,CASRPRGGAYGYTF
13,-,TRBJ1-4,TRBD1,TRBV10-3,TGTGCCACCTCGACAGGGGAGGAGGAAAAACTGTTTTTT,CATSTGEEEKLFF
10,once,TRBJ1-2,-,TRBV5-4,TGTGCCAGAACCTCCTATGGCTACACCTTC,CARTSYGYTF
16,-,TRBJ1-1,-,TRBV4-1,TGCGCCAGCAGCCAAGTCGGGGGCCCGATGAACACTGAAGCTTTCTTT,CASSQVGGPMNTEAFF
15,-,TRBJ1-2,TRBD1,TRBV11-2,TGTGCCAGCAGCTTGGGAACAGGGGTAGAGTATGGCTACACCTTC,CASSLGTGVEYGYTF
16,-,TRBJ2-1,-,TRBV5-4,TGTGCCAGCAGTACCCAGGGGCCCGGGGAGGACAATGAGCAGTTCTTC,CASSTQGPGEDNEQFF
16,once,TRBJ2-3,TRBD2,TRBV7-9,TGTGCCAGCAGCGGGGGACTAGCGGGTACGGCGGGTACGCAGTATTTT,CASSGGLAGTAGTQYF
18,-,TRBJ2-7,TRBD2,TRBV7-8,TGTGCCAGCCAACTGGGACTAGCGGGGGCCCCAGGCTCCTACGAGCAGTACTTC,CASQLGLAGAPGSYEQYF
15,-,TRBJ1-1,-,TRBV11-2,TGTGCCAGCACCCCGGGAGGGGGGATGAACACTGAAGCTTTCTTT,CASTPGGGMNTEAFF
16,-,TRBJ1-4,-,TRBV28,TGTGCCAGCAGTCCCCTCAGGGTCTCAACGAAAGAAAAACTGTTTTTT,CASSPLRVSTKEKLFF
13,-,TRBJ1-1,-,TRBV11-2,TGTGCCAGCAGCTTGGGGGTTAACACTGAAGCTTTCTTT,CASSLGVNTEAFF
14,-,TRBJ1-5,TRBD1,TRBV30,TGTGCCTGGAGTGGGGGGACAGGGGATCAGCCCCAGCATTTT,CAWSGGTGDQPQHF
14,-,TRBJ2-1,-,TRBV7-8,TGTGCCAGCAGCTTAGGAAGCTCCTACAATGAGCAGTTCTTC,CASSLGSSYNEQFF
14,-,TRBJ2-1,TRBD2,TRBV4-1,TGCGCCAGCAGCAGGACTAGCGGGGACAATGAGCAGTTCTTC,CASSRTSGDNEQFF
13,-,TRBJ2-7,TRBD2,TRBV7-9,TGTGCCCTCGGGGGGTCTAGCTCCTACGAGCAGTACTTC,CALGGSSSYEQYF
14,-,TRBJ1-1,-,TRBV5-6,TGTGCCAGCAGCTTAGGGTTGGCGGGCACTGAAGCTTTCTTT,CASSLGLAGTEAFF
16,-,TRBJ2-3,TRBD1,TRBV10-3,TGTGCCATCAGTGAACGGACAGGGGCGTACACAGATACGCAGTATTTT,CAISERTGAYTDTQYF
15,-,TRBJ1-3,-,TRBV30,TGTGCCGGGGGGGCGCTGGGGAATCCTGGAAACACCATATATTTT,CAGGALGNPGNTIYF
15,-,TRBJ2-1,TRBD1,TRBV9,TGTGCCAGCAGCGCCGACAGGGGGCATTACAATGAGCAGTTCTTC,CASSADRGHYNEQFF
14,-,TRBJ2-1,-,TRBV27,TGTGCCAGCAGTCCCTTCGGACAGTACAATGAGCAGTTCTTC,CASSPFGQYNEQFF
15,-,TRBJ2-7,TRBD2,TRBV11-2,TGTGCCAGCAGCTTATCGCTAGCGGAAAACTACGAGCAGTACTTC,CASSLSLAENYEQYF
15,-,TRBJ1-1,TRBD1,TRBV5-4,TGTGCCAGCGGAATCCAGGGGGCGCGGGACACTGAAGCTTTCTTT,CASGIQGARDTEAFF